This T cell receptor beta chain was sequenced in a study of CD8 T cells in ankylosing spondylitis. Points from the study as a whole: Disease-associated clones were reportedly significantly overrepresented in matched ankylosing spondylitis synovial fluid. One TCR beta motif, made up of about 8 highly homologous variants, appeared characteristic of ankylosing spondylitis blood. Earlier literature documents some of the motif variants in reactive arthritis synovial fluid and blood. Disease-associated clones were CD8+ and fairly uncommon in peripheral blood.

Molecular-barcoded quantitative 5'-RACE produced these TCR beta libraries. MiXCR was run by TCRdb on the 5' RACE reads, yielding one entry per CDR3 protein. This table holds under 850,000 distinct CDR3 sequences, around a fifth found once. This CDR3 has 16 residues. Germline values: CDR1 MNHEY, CDR2 SMNVEV (reference sequence). J gave up 4 bases and V 5 bases, and 3 bases lay outside the gene matches. In the case of this clonotype: What it binds is not known.

The receptor's source is a male donor with ankylosing spondylitis. The sample was blood, either unsorted or a sorted T cell fraction (not recorded which). The chain couples TRBV27 to TRBJ2-2; TRBD2 aligns across 14 bases. In DNA, the CDR3 is TGTGCCAGCAGTACGACTAGCGGGAGGGTCACCGGGGAGCTGTTTTTT. It translates to CASSTTSGRVTGELFF.